The clone carrying this T cell receptor (beta chain) was counted at least ten times. Time point reported: newly diagnosed GD, antithyroid drugs for less than 3 months. From PBMCs, RNA was extracted and then used to make the TCR library. An endocrinology unit in Xi'an, China, supplied the patients. To make TCR beta libraries, researchers used iRepertoire HTBI primers and Arm-PCR of CDR3 regions. As handled by the study authors: Identification across samples found approximately 60 TRBV and some 13 TRBJ segments. TCRdb re-analysed the multiplex PCR reads in MiXCR, keeping a single row per CDR3 protein. For this entry, the V and J calls and clone size follow TCRdb and not the study's own pipeline. The sample carries about 420,000 distinct CDR3 sequences, 16% recorded once. The data originate from a study of regulatory T cells in long-lasting Graves disease. Study-wide background: Antithyroid drug exposure in newly diagnosed Graves' patients had lasted under 3 months.

V shed 6 bases and J shed 4 bases, with 19 bases lying between them. The CDR3 is made up of 15 amino acids. Germline CDR1 DFQATT, CDR2 SNEGSKA (reference sequence). Another study also made use of these data, one on T cells in Graves' hyperthyroidism and ophthalmopathy. That source notes: Patients counted as stable if ophthalmopathy did not develop within 18 months.

The clonotype was recovered from a woman aged 18 to 35 with Graves disease. The sample here was peripheral blood mononuclear cells (PBMCs), taken at new diagnosis, from a patient treated with antithyroid drugs. The chain recombines TRBV20-1 with TRBJ2-4, with D possibly matching TRBD1 (5 bases). The CDR3 loop reads CSAPTGQGTKNIQYF. CDR3 DNA sequence: TGCAGTGCCCCTACCGGGCAGGGAACAAAAAACATTCAGTACTTC.